This entry features one TCR beta chain sequence. This clone's antigen is unknown. Base qualities are not provided; no much larger clone lies one nucleotide away. From V the trimming removes 0 bases and from J it removes 5 bases, while the gene matches leave 12 bases of the junction unaccounted for. From the cysteine through the phenylalanine, the CDR3 covers 17 amino acids. Only CDR3 DNA is held: 51 bases, read in frame from base 1. CDR1 and CDR2 were assigned from the germline V gene (reference sequence) as SGHNT and YYREEE. Using the deep immunoSEQ assay, TCR CDR3 regions were amplified from genomic DNA by multiplex PCR. Genomic DNA extracted from each cell subset was distributed evenly over all wells of several immunoSEQ 96-well plates, and each plate served as one replicate. Each replicate PCR for sorted subsets received roughly 0.2 ug genomic DNA, equal to roughly 30,000 T cell genomes. The purified libraries were quantified using a Qubit 3.0 fluorometer, sized with a Bioanalyzer 2100, and then quantified again using the KAPA Library Quantification kit. Every immunoSEQ 96-well plate was sequenced on a separate single-read 150-cycle Illumina NextSeq 550 flow cell. From the authors' description of their analysis: Because the immunoSEQ output included only junctional sequences and no quality scores, the filtering could not be the same as the filtering used for full-length reads. Sequences were annotated with PyIR, a Python wrapper for IgBLAST v1.9, and V/J genes and CDR3 were assigned using IMGT germline references. Any read was removed if the V/J assignment was weak (E-value above 1e-6), the CDR3 was missing, or the read contained stop codons, out-of-frame junctions, or ambiguous translated residues. V3J clonotypes were defined by identical inferred V gene, J gene, and CDR3 amino acid sequence. To compute the percentage overlap between repertoires, the number of shared unique clonotypes was divided by the size of the smaller repertoire. RTK rarefaction, the Chao1 estimator, and Recon v2.1 estimates of unobserved clonotypes were used to assess repertoire richness. For all TCRbeta clonotypes obtained by the gDNA method from a few donors, generation probabilities were computed with OLGA. TCRdb provides this immuneACCESS table in a form limited to in-frame rearrangements. Some clones are lacking; in checked studies, under half of them reflect an unresolved V gene, and why the rest are absent is not known. V, J and clone size derive from that table, while D and trimming were established from the DNA sequence. This sample has some 2,100,000 clones in its table, and about 93% of those were observed once. The top ten hold about 1.5% of the sample.

This sample is part of a study of shared clonotypes between healthy human individuals (dated by TCRdb to 2019 to 2021). Regarding the study in general: Two women and three men aged 18 to 49 years were included in the cohort. Libraries were prepared and TCR repertoires were sequenced by different laboratories using diverse techniques, in order to increase sequencing depth and limit assay-specific biases. Blood TCR repertoires of about 5 healthy adults were deeply sequenced to estimate repertoire size and the extent of clonotype sharing between individuals. Between about 0.85 and 10 billion PBMCs per donor were obtained by leukapheresis. For each donor, CD4 naive and CD4 memory were each given three plates, CD8 naive was given two plates, and CD8 memory was given one plate.

The paper's findings and limits, for the study overall: Across a handful of donors, roughly 5.4% of naive CD4, around 3.3% of naive CD8, 2.3% of memory CD4, and 0.3% to 0.45% of memory CD8 clonotypes were shared. The small number of donors limited the genetic and exposure-history diversity represented. Clonotypes shared by all four sorted-subset donors showed higher generation probabilities than non-shared clonotypes. Naive subsets generally had larger estimated clonotype richness than memory subsets did. Based on pairwise subsampling, the degree of clonotype sharing among donors was expected to be affected by sequencing depth. Sampling was limited to blood, and TCR repertoires in tissue likely differ from TCR repertoires in blood. Even with the large sequencing depth, rarefaction of the sorted-subset datasets indicated that sequencing was incomplete.

CD8 naive samples consisted of CD45RO-negative cells that were positively selected for CCR7, yielding a CD45RA+CCR7+ population without TemRA cells. Healthy HIV-negative adults with no recently reported acute infections or vaccinations were included as donors. Every donor was a Caucasian adult living in Nashville, Tennessee, USA. Blood was obtained by leukapheresis, after which PBMCs were separated by Ficoll-Histopaque density gradient centrifugation and cryopreserved in liquid nitrogen vapor phase. Analytical flow cytometry was used to check the purity and quantity of every magnetically sorted T cell population. From each sorted fraction, genomic DNA was isolated and quantified by UV absorbance on a Nanodrop 2000c.

The specimen sequenced was naive CD8+ T cells from PBMCs. Interpreted using the paper, the cell subset or site label stands for: CD45RA+CCR7+. The chain uses TRBV5-4 and TRBJ2-7; 9 of the junction bases match TRBD2. The receptor was derived from a man younger than 35 in good health. Some clones in this sample may be carry-over from other donors' samples. The CDR3 has the sequence CASSLEGSGSTGHEQYF. The base sequence is TGTGCCAGCAGCTTGGAGGGTAGCGGGAGCACCGGCCACGAGCAGTACTTC. Here the CDR3 is joined to the reference TRBV5-4 and TRBJ2-7 genes, and the full variable domain is: ETGVTQSPTHLIKTRGQQVTLRCSSQSGHNTVSWYQQALGQGPQFIFQYYREEENGRGNFPPRFSGLQFPNYSSELNVNALELDDSALYLCASSLEGSGSTGHEQYFGPGTRLTVT.